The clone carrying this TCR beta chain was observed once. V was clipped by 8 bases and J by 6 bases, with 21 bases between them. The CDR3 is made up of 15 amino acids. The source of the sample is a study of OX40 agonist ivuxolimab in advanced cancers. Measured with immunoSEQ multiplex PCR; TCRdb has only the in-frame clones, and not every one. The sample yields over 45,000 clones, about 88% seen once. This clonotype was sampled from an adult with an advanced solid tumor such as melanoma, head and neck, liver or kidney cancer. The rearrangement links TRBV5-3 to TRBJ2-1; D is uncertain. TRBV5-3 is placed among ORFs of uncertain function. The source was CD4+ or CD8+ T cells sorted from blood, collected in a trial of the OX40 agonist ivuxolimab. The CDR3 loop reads CARAKNGWSLNEQFF. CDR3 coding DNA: TGTGCCAGGGCGAAAAACGGGTGGAGCCTCAATGAGCAGTTCTTC.